The 6 T cell receptor beta chains presented below share a single source sample, sequenced in a study of metastatic and nonmetastatic thyroid tumors. MiXCR was used by TCRdb to re-call the PCR reads. The data show roughly 24,000 clones, with roughly 18% seen just once and 2.7% held by the top ten. Each patient went into thyroid surgery without having received any treatment. Sequencing used adjacent normal tissue. All receptors come from a male donor with papillary thyroid cancer or a benign thyroid nodule (not recorded which). Some clones in this sample may be carry-over from other donors' samples.

This clone was seen many times. The CDR3 sequence is CAISESVGQGVDQPQHF. CDR3 DNA: TGTGCCATCAGTGAGTCCGTCGGACAGGGAGTTGATCAGCCCCAGCATTTT. The chain combines TRBV10-3 with TRBJ1-5, with TRBD1 matching 8 bases. The CDR3 length is 17 residues. V shed 0 bases, J shed 5 bases, and the junction held 9 bases outside the gene matches. CDR1 is ENHRY, CDR2 SYGVKD, per germline.

This clone was observed at least ten times. The V call is TRBV14, the J call TRBJ2-5; weak D call: TRBD2 (6 bases). The CDR3 runs to 13 residues. V was clipped by 4 bases and J by 5 bases, with 11 bases between them. Germline V gene lookup returns CDR1 SGHDN and CDR2 FVKESK. The CDR3 region has the DNA TGTGCCAGCAGCCCCTTAGGGAGGGAGACCCAGTACTTC. Amino acids: CASSPLGRETQYF.

In this sample, this clone turned up many times. The chain uses TRBV6-1 and TRBJ2-3, with 9 bases lining up with TRBD2. V was pared by 6 bases and J by 2 bases, with 6 bases of the junction left unmatched. The CDR3 runs to 15 residues. The V gene's germline CDR1 is MNHNS and CDR2 SASEGT. As DNA, the CDR3 is TGTGCCAGCAGAATGACTAGCGGATACACAGATACGCAGTATTTT. This encodes CASRMTSGYTDTQYF.

Worth noting for this clone: A read error may be the cause here, since a much bigger clone is one base away. The sample contains more than one DNA sequence encoding this CDR3. This chain uses TRBV29-1 with TRBJ2-2; the D call may be TRBD1 or TRBD2 (5 bases each). The CDR3 length is 15 residues. Germline V gene data show CDR1 as SQVTM and CDR2 as ANQGSEA. The CDR3 coding sequence is TGCAGCGTTGAAACGGCAGGGAGCAACACCGGGGAGCTGTTCTTT. Protein product: CSVETAGSNTGELFF.

The rearrangement joins TRBV5-1 to TRBJ1-1, with 7 bases fitting TRBD1. J was trimmed by 7 bases and V by 1 base; bases with no gene match: 4. The CDR3 contains 13 residues. CDR1 is SGHRS and CDR2 is YFSETQ in the germline V gene. CDR3 sequence reads: CASSLLGTVEAFF. The CDR3 nucleotides are TGCGCCAGCAGCTTGCTCGGGACAGTTGAAGCTTTCTTT.

This clone occurred many times. The CDR3 spells CASSLRNLNTEAFF. The CDR3 nucleotides are TGTGCCAGCAGCTTACGAAACTTGAACACTGAAGCTTTCTTT. The V gene is TRBV7-9, the J gene TRBJ1-1, with D unclear. Per the germline V gene, CDR1 is SEHNR and CDR2 is FQNEAQ (reference sequence). V lost 2 bases, J lost 0 bases, and 7 bases lay in between. The CDR3 extends over 14 amino acids.